The present entry profiles one T cell receptor (beta chain) with its context. Its recognized antigen is unknown. No much larger clonotype is one base removed from it; base qualities were not supplied. Rearranged TRB sequences spanning V, D and J segments were amplified by multiplex touch-down PCR using a mixed TRB-A/B primer pool. Two consecutive PCR reactions with Phusion HS II polymerase added Illumina adapters and sample indices to the amplicons. Amplicons were gel-purified with the NucleoSpin Gel and PCR Clean-up kit, then checked with Qubit and an Agilent 2100 Bioanalyzer. Sequencing of the libraries was done on an Illumina MiSeq with paired-end, single-indexed 600-cycle runs. Per the authors' processing: MiXCR versions 2.12 and 3.0.5 were used to process the TRB sequences. Each unique CDR3 nucleotide sequence counted as one clone, and only productive sequences with at least two reads were retained. Shannon diversity, evenness, clonality (one minus evenness), and alpha-parameterized diversity profiles from alpha 0 to 5 were included as repertoire metrics. The IGoR algorithm was used to calculate generation probabilities of clones in the paired pre- and post-chemotherapy samples. TCRdb reprocessed the public reads (quality trimming at Q25 with fastp, clone calling with MiXCR) and kept in-frame beta chains. Records with the same CDR3 protein are collapsed into one entry carrying the most frequent genes and DNA. TCRdb, not the authors, supplied the V and J calls. Present in this sample are over 1,500 distinct CDR3 sequences, less than 35% of which were seen just once. Around half of the sample is in the top ten clones.

The CDR3 spans 13 residues, from the cysteine through the phenylalanine. Only the CDR3 part of the read is kept: 39 bases, read in frame from the first base. Reading the germline V gene gives CDR1 WSHSY and CDR2 SAAADI. Genomic DNA extracted from peripheral blood, rather than sorted cells or RNA, was used as the source for amplification of TCR beta rearrangements. This sample stems from a study of T cell repertoires in aging, cancer and after chemotherapy (dated by TCRdb to the late 2010s). About the investigation overall: Six donor age groups were covered, ranging from 30 or younger up to 70 or older, and each group contained at least three individuals. Alongside some 98 healthy donors serving as a reference group, the cohort included 200 to 250 cancer patients, of whom some 91 had hematological cancers and 110 to 140 had solid cancers. Peripheral blood TCR beta repertoires from healthy donors and cancer patients were profiled to examine immunoaging and T cell reconstitution after chemotherapy. The full dataset contained several million TCR reads. In the solid tumor group, paired pre- and post-chemotherapy samples were obtained from brain tumor (glioblastoma) patients receiving temozolomide-based therapy.

Study-wide findings and limitations: The authors noted that the repertoire data do not allow conclusions about immunological memory after chemotherapy. Significantly lower blood TCR diversity and higher clonality were observed in untreated patients with hematological or solid cancers than in age-matched healthy donors. In healthy donors, the decline in TCR diversity with age was mainly explained by loss of richness, whereas in cancer patients loss of evenness was also found to contribute. In both cancer cohorts, the median generation probability rose over the chemotherapy interval, which suggests that the repertoire was reconstituted through rebound thymic output.

Sequencing used blood. The receptor's source is a human donor with a solid tumor. The rearrangement joined TRBV10-2 to TRBJ2-6, with TRBD2 as a weak D call on 5 bases. At the DNA level, the sequence is TGCGTTACCCGAGGGTCTGGGGCCAACGTCCTGACTTTC. Its protein product is CVTRGSGANVLTF.